The 10 T cell receptor beta chains in this list originate from one sample, sequenced in a study of blood T cell repertoires in COVID-19. Here immunoSEQ multiplex PCR was the method, and the copy in TCRdb shows in-frame clones only, minus some. Here the sample spans about 170,000 clones, approximately 90% being singletons. Material for sequencing was peripheral blood. These receptors originate from a man under 40 with COVID-19, enrolled during active disease.

This clone was detected only once. The chain recombines TRBV4-3 with TRBJ2-3; 14 nucleotides agree with TRBD2. Germline CDR1 LGHNA, CDR2 YSLEER. This CDR3 contains 17 residues. V gave up 0 bases and J gave up 5 bases; unmatched junction bases: 4. In DNA form, the CDR3 reads TGCGCCAGCAGCCAAGATGGACTAGCGGGGGGCGGAGATACGCAGTATTTT. Protein sequence: CASSQDGLAGGGDTQYF.

CDR3 loop: CASSPWDSGNTEAFF. The CDR3 DNA reads as TGTGCCAGCAGCCCCTGGGACAGTGGGAACACTGAAGCTTTCTTT. V usage is TRBV7-9 and J usage is TRBJ1-1; TRBD1 aligns across 7 bases. CDR1 and CDR2 from the germline V gene are SEHNR and FQNEAQ (reference sequence). The CDR3 loop spans 15 amino acids. Trimming took 5 bases from V and 1 from J; bases not matched to a gene: 7.

About this clone: Other DNA sequences in this specimen translate into the identical CDR3. V gene TRBV9 combines with J gene TRBJ2-7; 12 bases fit TRBD1. Germline trimming cut 3 bases from V and 3 bases from J; bases unmatched to any gene: 4. The CDR3 totals 15 residues. Germline CDR1 and CDR2: SGDLS and YYNGEE. The CDR3, as DNA: TGTGCCAGCAGCGCCGGGACAGGGGGCTTCTACGAGCAGTACTTC. Encoded protein: CASSAGTGGFYEQYF.

The gene calls are TRBV6-2 or TRBV6-3 and TRBJ1-1; the D gene is possibly TRBD1 (6 bases). Germline values: CDR1 MNHEY, CDR2 SVGEGT. The CDR3 runs to 17 residues. The V end was cut by 5 bases, the J end by 4 bases, with 23 bases between. This CDR3 reads CASSQRLRQVLGTEAFF. CDR3 nucleotide sequence: TGTGCCAGCAGTCAACGCCTTCGACAGGTCTTGGGCACTGAAGCTTTCTTT.

In DNA form, the CDR3 reads TGTGCCAGCAGTTTATCGGCAGGGGGTAATGAAAAACTGTTTTTT. Protein sequence: CASSLSAGGNEKLFF. J is TRBJ1-4 and V is TRBV27, with 7 bases that match TRBD1. The V gene's germline CDR1 is MNHEY and CDR2 SMNVEV (reference sequence). With 0 bases clipped from V and 4 bases from J, the junction kept 2 bases outside the gene matches. CDR3 length: 15 residues.

V is TRBV10-3 and J is TRBJ2-1, with TRBD2 matching 14 bases. From germline, CDR1 is ENHRY and CDR2 SYGVKD. The CDR3 has 15 amino acids. The ends lost 6 bases at V and 8 bases at J; junction bases unmatched: 6. The CDR3 region has the DNA TGTGCCATCAGGACCGGGACTAGCGGGAGTGATGAGCAGTTCTTC. Translating gives CAIRTGTSGSDEQFF.

The rearrangement uses TRBV9 and TRBJ2-3, with TRBD1 matching 8 bases. The CDR3 contains 17 residues. CDR1 is SGDLS, CDR2 YYNGEE, per germline. V lost 4 bases, J lost 3 bases, and 13 bases stayed unmatched. CDR3 in DNA: TGTGCCAGCAGCTTACGAGCAGGGGGCATGGGGACAGATACGCAGTATTTT. Translated, it gives CASSLRAGGMGTDTQYF.

The chain carries TRBV7-7 and TRBJ1-1, with D hard to call. The germline CDR1 and CDR2 sequences are SSHAT and FNYEAQ (reference sequence). Trimming took off 2 bases at V and 3 bases at J, with 7 bases between the two ends. This CDR3 is 13 amino acids long. The CDR3 is CASSLRRDTEAFF. In nucleotides, the CDR3 is TGTGCCAGCAGCTTACGGAGGGACACTGAAGCTTTCTTT. Together with reference TRBV7-7 and TRBJ1-1, the CDR3 gives the full variable domain: GAGVSQSPRYKVTKRGQDVTLRCDPISSHATLYWYQQALGQGPEFLTYFNYEAQPDKSGLPSDRFSAERPEGSISTLTIQRTEQRDSAMYRCASSLRRDTEAFFGQGTRLTVV.

V is TRBV19 and J is TRBJ2-3; 7 nucleotides line up with TRBD2. The germline CDR1 and CDR2 sequences are LNHDA and SQIVND (reference sequence). This CDR3 contains 15 residues. J lost 5 bases, V lost 6 bases, and 11 bases had no gene match. The CDR3: CASRSAWGGIDTQYF. DNA for the CDR3: TGTGCCAGTAGGTCGGCTTGGGGGGGGATAGATACGCAGTATTTT.

CDR3 sequence reads: CASSPGQGAGELFF. The CDR3, as DNA: TGTGCCAGCAGCCCGGGACAGGGGGCCGGGGAGCTGTTTTTT. V gene TRBV9 combines with J gene TRBJ2-2, with 11 nucleotides matching TRBD1. Germline V gives CDR1 SGDLS, CDR2 YYNGEE. This CDR3 region has 14 residues. With 4 bases clipped from V and 6 bases from J, the junction kept 2 bases outside the gene matches. The variable domain in full, completed from reference TRBV9 and TRBJ2-2, reads DSGVTQTPKHLITATGQRVTLRCSPRSGDLSVYWYQQSLDQGLQFLIQYYNGEERAKGNILERFSAQQFPDLHSELNLSSLELGDSALYFCASSPGQGAGELFFGEGSRLTVL.